The 20 T cell receptor beta chains listed next were all sequenced from one sample in a study of blood T cell repertoires in COVID-19. Measured with immunoSEQ multiplex PCR; TCRdb has only the in-frame clones, and not every one. The sample has 350,000 to 400,000 clones; about 89% are singletons. Sequenced: peripheral blood. The receptor source for this set is a woman in her thirties with COVID-19, enrolled during active disease.

The chain uses TRBV27 and TRBJ1-5, with TRBD1 as a possible D gene (5 bases). V gave up 3 bases and J gave up 4 bases, with 13 bases separating them. CDR1 is MNHEY, CDR2 SMNVEV, per germline (reference sequence). This CDR3 is 15 amino acids long. In DNA form, the CDR3 reads TGTGCCAGCAGTTTGGTGGGACTTGCGAATCAGCCCCAGCATTTT. Translated: CASSLVGLANQPQHF.

This clone was seen more than once but under ten times. CDR3 amino acids: CASRGQGNSYEQYF. As DNA, the CDR3 is TGTGCCAGCAGGGGACAGGGGAACTCCTACGAGCAGTACTTC. The chain couples TRBV27 to TRBJ2-7; TRBD1 matches at 10 bases. CDR3 length equals 14 residues. Germline V gives CDR1 MNHEY, CDR2 SMNVEV (reference sequence). V trimming: 6 bases; J trimming: 0 bases; junction bases outside the gene matches: 2.

The gene calls are TRBV7-2 and TRBJ2-2; 8 bases match TRBD2. This CDR3 has 15 residues. CDR1 is SGHTA and CDR2 is FQGNSA in the germline V gene. V lost 1 base to trimming and J lost 6 bases; unmatched junction nucleotides: 4. The CDR3 DNA is TGTGCCAGCAGCTTAGAACGGGAGGGCCCCGGGGAGCTGTTTTTT. Translation gives CASSLEREGPGELFF.

The gene calls are TRBV6-5 and TRBJ2-3; D possibly corresponds to TRBD2 (5 bases). Germline CDR1 MNHEY, CDR2 SVGAGI. V was clipped by 6 bases and J by 9 bases, with 13 bases between them. The CDR3 is 12 residues long. The DNA for the CDR3 is TGTGCCAGCAGCCCCGGGATCCTAACGCAGTATTTT. Translated, it gives CASSPGILTQYF.

This chain uses TRBV6-2 or TRBV6-3 with TRBJ1-2, with a tentative D call TRBD1 (5 bases). The germline V gene has CDR1 MNHEY and CDR2 SVGEGT. The CDR3 spans 14 residues. V lost 0 bases, J lost 7 bases, and 12 bases lay in between. The CDR3 reads CASSYSKVQGGYTF. CDR3 bases: TGTGCCAGCAGTTACTCGAAAGTTCAGGGTGGCTACACCTTC.

This rearrangement joins TRBV9 to TRBJ2-1; D unclear. Trimming shortened V by 1 base and J by 9 bases, and 5 bases separated the two germline ends. Germline V gives CDR1 SGDLS, CDR2 YYNGEE. CDR3 length: 11 amino acids. This chain's CDR3 is CASSVLSEQFF. In DNA form, the CDR3 reads TGTGCCAGCAGCGTATTATCTGAGCAGTTCTTC.

This rearrangement joins TRBV7-9 to TRBJ2-7; 14 nucleotides agree with TRBD2. With V trimmed by 5 bases and J by 2 bases, 8 bases remained unmatched. The CDR3 loop spans 17 amino acids. Germline CDR1 SEHNR, CDR2 FQNEAQ (reference sequence). For the CDR3, the DNA is TGTGCCAGCAGCCCACCGACTAGCGGGGGGGCTACCTACGAGCAGTACTTC. Its protein product is CASSPPTSGGATYEQYF.

This chain joins TRBV3-1 (or the pseudogene TRBV3-2) and TRBJ1-6; D may be TRBD1 (6 bases). The CDR3 extends over 14 amino acids. Per the germline V gene, CDR1 is LGHDT and CDR2 is YNNKEL (reference sequence). V was trimmed by 0 bases and J by 10 bases, leaving 10 bases between them. The CDR3 loop reads CASSQDRGSSPLHF. In DNA, the CDR3 is TGTGCCAGCAGCCAAGACAGGGGCAGCTCACCCCTCCACTTT.

The CDR3 protein is CASSPTGFANTGELFF. In DNA, the CDR3 is TGTGCCAGCAGCCCTACAGGGTTCGCGAACACCGGGGAGCTGTTTTTT. The J gene is TRBJ2-2, the V gene TRBV3-1 (or the pseudogene TRBV3-2), with D maybe TRBD1 (6 bases). Trimming took off 4 bases at V and 0 bases at J, with 12 bases between the two ends. CDR1 and CDR2 from the germline V gene are LGHDT and YNNKEL (reference sequence). This CDR3 is built from 16 residues.

The chain uses TRBV4-3 and TRBJ2-1; TRBD2 matches at 9 bases. The CDR3 length is 16 residues. The germline CDR1 and CDR2 sequences are LGHNA and YSLEER. V dropped 1 base and J dropped 5; count of bases not matched to a gene: 6. CDR3 in DNA: TGCGCCAGCAGCCAAGGTCTAGCGGGATCCGACAATGAGCAGTTCTTC. Its translation: CASSQGLAGSDNEQFF.

This clone showed up just once. The chain combines TRBV12-3 or TRBV12-4 with TRBJ2-7; 7 bases are shared with TRBD1. The CDR3 totals 13 residues. V was pared by 3 bases and J by 6 bases, with 5 bases of the junction left unmatched. The CDR3 loop is CASSFRQGSEQYF. The DNA for the CDR3 is TGTGCCAGCAGTTTTAGACAGGGTTCCGAGCAGTACTTC.

This clone has only one observation. This sequence joins TRBV5-5 and TRBJ2-3; 13 bases are shared with TRBD2. Trimming at V came to 2 bases and at J to 3 bases, leaving 3 bases not matched to a gene. The CDR3 runs 16 residues. Germline CDR1 is SGHKS and CDR2 is YYEKEE (reference sequence). The CDR3 reads CASSFLTSGGTDTQYF. CDR3 nucleotide sequence: TGTGCCAGCAGCTTCCTGACTAGCGGGGGGACAGATACGCAGTATTTT.

This rearrangement joins TRBV11-3 to TRBJ2-1, with TRBD1 matching over 7 bases. Germline CDR1 is SGHNT and CDR2 is YENEEA. The length of the CDR3 is 15 residues. V dropped 6 bases and J dropped 9; count of bases not matched to a gene: 14. CDR3 loop: CASSLPRGPRGEQFF. The CDR3 DNA follows: TGTGCCAGCAGTTTACCGAGGGGGCCGAGAGGTGAGCAGTTCTTC.

The CDR3 spells CASSYGGSIYQPQHF. As DNA, the CDR3 is TGTGCCAGCAGTTACGGGGGCAGTATCTATCAGCCCCAGCATTTT. V is TRBV6-2 or TRBV6-3 and J is TRBJ1-5; possibly TRBD1 for D (6 bases). CDR3 length: 15 residues. V lost 2 bases to trimming and J lost 5 bases, with 13 bases between them. The germline CDR1 and CDR2 sequences are MNHEY and SVGEGT.

The genes are TRBV4-3 and TRBJ1-2, with a weak D call TRBD1 (5 bases). V lost 1 base to trimming and J lost 4 bases, with 7 bases between them. Germline CDR1 is LGHNA and CDR2 is YSLEER. This CDR3 is 13 amino acids long. Written as DNA, the CDR3 is TGCGCCAGCAGCCAAGGACAGAGCTATGGCTACACCTTC. Amino acids: CASSQGQSYGYTF.

CDR3 sequence (DNA): TGTGCCAGCAGACAACTAGCGGCCTCGAACACCGGGGAGCTGTTTTTT. Residues: CASRQLAASNTGELFF. The V call is TRBV4-2, the J call TRBJ2-2; 8 positions match TRBD2. Germline CDR1 is LGHNA and CDR2 is YNFKEQ. V lost 6 bases and J lost 0; bases outside the gene matches: 6. The CDR3 runs 16 residues.

This chain joins TRBV6-6 and TRBJ1-1; 7 bases map to TRBD1. From germline, CDR1 is MNHNY and CDR2 SVGAGI (reference sequence). This CDR3 is built from 13 residues. V lost 5 bases to trimming and J lost 7 bases; unmatched junction nucleotides: 7. CDR3 sequence reads: CASSQAQGFEAFF. The CDR3 DNA follows: TGTGCCAGCAGTCAAGCACAGGGGTTTGAAGCTTTCTTT.

The chain links TRBV5-6 to TRBJ2-5; a possible D gene is TRBD2 (5 bases). This CDR3 has 16 amino acids. Germline V gene data show CDR1 as SGHDT and CDR2 as YYEEEE. The V gene lost 2 bases and the J gene lost 13 bases, with 27 bases spanning the gap. In DNA form, the CDR3 reads TGTGCCAGCAGCTTACGGAAACCGGGCCTCCGCGGGTCGTGGTACTTC. Translating it yields CASSLRKPGLRGSWYF.

This chain links TRBV19 with TRBJ1-3, with a possible D match to TRBD1 (5 bases). Trimming took off 3 bases at V and 3 bases at J, with 12 bases between the two ends. The CDR3 is 15 amino acids. The germline V gene has CDR1 LNHDA and CDR2 SQIVND (reference sequence). As DNA, the CDR3 is TGTGCCAGTAGTATGGGCCCTCAGGGTGGAAACACCATATATTTT. Protein product: CASSMGPQGGNTIYF. The complete variable domain, with remaining parts taken from reference TRBV19 and TRBJ1-3, reads DGGITQSPKYLFRKEGQNVTLSCEQNLNHDAMYWYRQDPGQGLRLIYYSQIVNDFQKGDIAEGYSVSREKKESFPLTVTSAQKNPTAFYLCASSMGPQGGNTIYFGEGSWLTVV.

The chain uses TRBV2 and TRBJ2-1; 13 bases match TRBD2. This CDR3 spans 18 amino acids. Germline values: CDR1 SNHLY, CDR2 FYNNEI. V was pared by 6 bases and J by 8 bases, with 16 bases of the junction left unmatched. The CDR3 is CASRWTSGRIGAFDEQFF. CDR3 DNA sequence: TGTGCCAGCAGGTGGACTAGCGGGAGAATAGGCGCCTTCGATGAGCAGTTCTTC.